The clone carrying this TCR beta chain occurred a few times. Its antigen is unknown. The sample belongs to a study of response to subunit inactivated influenza vaccine. Study-wide results and limits: The study's authors posited that every seasonal influenza vaccination enlists few new T cells.

The CDR3 extends over 15 amino acids. Trimming removed 4 bases at V and 0 bases at J, with 13 bases between. The germline CDR1 and CDR2 sequences are MNHEY and SVGEGT. Via MiXCR, TCRdb re-called the RT-PCR reads, giving one row per CDR3 protein. The table has about 520,000 distinct CDR3 sequences, under 8.5% seen once. This specimen was PBMCs from blood, taken less than 30 months after vaccination. The receptor was isolated from a man in his fifties or sixties who received an inactivated influenza vaccine. V is TRBV6-2 or TRBV6-3 and J is TRBJ2-7; D is perhaps TRBD1 (5 bases). In DNA form, the CDR3 reads TGTGCCAGCAGTTCCCCAACAGGTACCTCCTACGAGCAGTACTTC. It is translated as CASSSPTGTSYEQYF.